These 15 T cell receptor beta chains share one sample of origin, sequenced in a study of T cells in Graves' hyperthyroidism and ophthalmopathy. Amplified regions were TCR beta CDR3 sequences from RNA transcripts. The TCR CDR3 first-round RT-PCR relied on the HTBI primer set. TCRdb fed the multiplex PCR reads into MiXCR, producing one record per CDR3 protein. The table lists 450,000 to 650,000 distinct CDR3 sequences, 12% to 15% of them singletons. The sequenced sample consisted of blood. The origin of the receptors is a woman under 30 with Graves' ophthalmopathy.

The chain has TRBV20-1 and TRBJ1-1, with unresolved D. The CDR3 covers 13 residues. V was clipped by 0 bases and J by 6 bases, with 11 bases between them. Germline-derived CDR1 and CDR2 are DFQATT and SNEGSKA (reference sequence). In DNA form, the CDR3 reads TGCAGTGCTAGAGATATGGTCGCCGCTGAAGCTTTCTTT. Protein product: CSARDMVAAEAFF.

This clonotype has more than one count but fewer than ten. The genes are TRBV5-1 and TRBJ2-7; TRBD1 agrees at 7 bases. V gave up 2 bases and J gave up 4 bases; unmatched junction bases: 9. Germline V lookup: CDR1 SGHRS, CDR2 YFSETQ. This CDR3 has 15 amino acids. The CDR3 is CASSFGTALSYEQYF. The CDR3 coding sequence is TGCGCCAGCAGCTTCGGGACAGCGTTATCTTACGAGCAGTACTTC.

CDR3 DNA sequence: TGTGCCAGCAGACCTACGACAGGAAATCAGCCCCAGCATTTT. This codes for CASRPTTGNQPQHF. The genes are TRBV27 and TRBJ1-5; the D gene is possibly TRBD1 (6 bases). The CDR3 totals 14 residues. Germline CDR1 MNHEY, CDR2 SMNVEV (reference sequence). With 6 bases removed from V and 4 bases from J, the gap between germline ends came to 13 bases.

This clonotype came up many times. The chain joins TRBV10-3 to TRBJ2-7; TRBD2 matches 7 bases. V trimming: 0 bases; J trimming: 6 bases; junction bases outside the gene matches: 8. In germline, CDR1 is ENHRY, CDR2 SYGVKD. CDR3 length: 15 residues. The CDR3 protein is CAISESNRDYGEQYF. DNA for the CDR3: TGTGCCATCAGTGAGTCGAACCGGGACTATGGCGAGCAGTACTTC.

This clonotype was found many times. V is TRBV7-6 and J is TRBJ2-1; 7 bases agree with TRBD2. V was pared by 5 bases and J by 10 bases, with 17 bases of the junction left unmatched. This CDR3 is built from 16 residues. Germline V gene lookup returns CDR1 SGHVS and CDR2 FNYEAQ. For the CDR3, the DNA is TGTGCCAGCAGCCCCAGCGGGGTAGCGGGCCAACCCGAGCAGTTCTTC. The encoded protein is CASSPSGVAGQPEQFF.

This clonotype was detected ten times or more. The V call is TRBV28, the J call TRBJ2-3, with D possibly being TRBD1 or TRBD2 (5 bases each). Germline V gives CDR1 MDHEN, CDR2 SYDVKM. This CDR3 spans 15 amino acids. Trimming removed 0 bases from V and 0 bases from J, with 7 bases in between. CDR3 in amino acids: CASSLWGTSTDTQYF. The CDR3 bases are TGTGCCAGCAGTTTATGGGGGACCAGCACAGATACGCAGTATTTT.

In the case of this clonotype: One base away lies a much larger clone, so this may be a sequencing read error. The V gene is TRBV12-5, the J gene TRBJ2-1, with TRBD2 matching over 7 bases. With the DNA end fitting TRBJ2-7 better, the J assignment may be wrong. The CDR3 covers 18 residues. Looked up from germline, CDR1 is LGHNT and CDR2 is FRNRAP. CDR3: CASGRGRGDSSSYNEQYF. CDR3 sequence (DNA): TGTGCTAGTGGCCGGGGGAGGGGTGACTCGAGCTCCTACAATGAGCAGTACTTC.

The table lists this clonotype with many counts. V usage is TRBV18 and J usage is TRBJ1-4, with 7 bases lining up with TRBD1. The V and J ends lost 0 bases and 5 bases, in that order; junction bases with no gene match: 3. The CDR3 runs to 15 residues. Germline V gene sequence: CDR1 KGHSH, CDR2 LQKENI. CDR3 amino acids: CASSPPGQMNEKLFF. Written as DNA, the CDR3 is TGTGCCAGCTCACCACCGGGACAGATGAATGAAAAACTGTTTTTT.

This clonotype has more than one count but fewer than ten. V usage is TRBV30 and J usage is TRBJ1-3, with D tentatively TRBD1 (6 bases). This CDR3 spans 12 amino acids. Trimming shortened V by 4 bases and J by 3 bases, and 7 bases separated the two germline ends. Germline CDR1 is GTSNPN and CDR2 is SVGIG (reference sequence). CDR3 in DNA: TGTGCCTGGAACAGGGATGGAAACACCATATATTTT. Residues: CAWNRDGNTIYF.

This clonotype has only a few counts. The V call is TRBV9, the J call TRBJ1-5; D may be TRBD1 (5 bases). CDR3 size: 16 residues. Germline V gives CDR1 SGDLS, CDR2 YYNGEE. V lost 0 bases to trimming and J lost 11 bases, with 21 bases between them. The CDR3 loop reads CASSVGPGALYMTQHF. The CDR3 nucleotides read TGTGCCAGCAGCGTAGGGCCCGGGGCCCTGTATATGACCCAGCATTTT.

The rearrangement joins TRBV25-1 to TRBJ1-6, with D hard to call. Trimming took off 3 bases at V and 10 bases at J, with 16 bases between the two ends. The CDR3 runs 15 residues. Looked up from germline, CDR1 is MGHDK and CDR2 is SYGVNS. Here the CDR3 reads CASSDPRRARSPLHF. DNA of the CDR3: TGTGCCAGCAGTGACCCGCGGAGGGCACGCTCACCCCTCCACTTT.

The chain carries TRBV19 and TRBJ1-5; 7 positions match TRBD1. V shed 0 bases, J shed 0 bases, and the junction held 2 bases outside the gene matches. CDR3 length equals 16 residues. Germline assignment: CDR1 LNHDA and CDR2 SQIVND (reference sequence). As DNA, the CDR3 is TGTGCCAGTAGTATAGAGGGACAGTATAGCAATCAGCCCCAGCATTTT. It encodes CASSIEGQYSNQPQHF.

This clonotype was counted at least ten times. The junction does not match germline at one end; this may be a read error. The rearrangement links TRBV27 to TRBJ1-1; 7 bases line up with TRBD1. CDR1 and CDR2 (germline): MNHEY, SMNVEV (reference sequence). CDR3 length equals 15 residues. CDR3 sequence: CTSSFTGAQDTEAFF. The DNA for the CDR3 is TGTACCAGCAGTTTTACAGGGGCGCAGGACACTGAAGCTTTCTTT.

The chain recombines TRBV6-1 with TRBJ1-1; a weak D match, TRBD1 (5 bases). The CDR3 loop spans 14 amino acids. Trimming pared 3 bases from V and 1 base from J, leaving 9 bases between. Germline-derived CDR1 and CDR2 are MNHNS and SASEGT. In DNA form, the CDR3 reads TGTGCCAGCAGTGATGTGGGACCGAACACTGAAGCTTTCTTT. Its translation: CASSDVGPNTEAFF.

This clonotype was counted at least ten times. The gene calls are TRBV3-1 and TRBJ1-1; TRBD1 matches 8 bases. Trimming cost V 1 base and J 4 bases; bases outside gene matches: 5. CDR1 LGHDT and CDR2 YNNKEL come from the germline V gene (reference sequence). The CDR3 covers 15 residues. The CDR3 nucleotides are TGTGCCAGCAGCCAAGGGAAAACAGGGGGCACTGAAGCTTTCTTT. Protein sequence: CASSQGKTGGTEAFF. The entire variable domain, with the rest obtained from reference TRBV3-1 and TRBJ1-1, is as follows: DTAVSQTPKYLVTQMGNDKSIKCEQNLGHDTMYWYKQDSKKFLKIMFSYNNKELIINETVPNRFSPKSPDKAHLNLHINSLELGDSAVYFCASSQGKTGGTEAFFGQGTRLTVV.